This entry describes one T cell receptor beta chain. This CDR3 spans 14 amino acids. CDR1 is GTSNPN, CDR2 SVGIG, per germline (reference sequence). Trimming removed 1 base from V and 4 bases from J; junction bases left unmatched: 6. Clones were read by immunoSEQ multiplex PCR, and TCRdb kept only the in-frame ones, dropping some. The sample records 110,000 or so clones, around 89% being singletons. This sample stems from a study of blood T cell repertoires in COVID-19. As for the study in general: Acute and convalescent COVID-19 specimens originated in the United States, Italy and Spain. The cDNA or gDNA used as material had been derived from T cells, B-cell-depleted T cells, or PBMCs.

This TCR was sampled from a woman in her fifties or sixties with acute or convalescent COVID-19. The specimen sequenced was peripheral blood. This chain links TRBV30 with TRBJ2-7, with 8 bases fitting TRBD1. CDR3: CAWSGQGTRYEQYF. The CDR3 nucleotides are TGTGCCTGGAGTGGACAGGGGACGAGATACGAGCAGTACTTC.